The next 6 T cell receptor beta chains were all read from a single sample in a study of T cells in women clearing cervical HPV infection. Libraries were prepared by immunoSEQ multiplex PCR; TCRdb keeps only in-frame clonotypes and omits some of them. The specimen's table records fewer than 35,000 clones. Material: blood buffy coat. All receptors come from a woman between 18 and 70 years old with a cervical HPV16 infection that either progressed to CIN3+ or cleared (not recorded which).

As regards this clone: The read finishes 3 residues shy of the CDR3 end, and the germline J gene is used to complete it. The rearrangement joins TRBV2 to TRBJ2-2; TRBD1 aligns across 7 bases. The germline V gene encodes CDR1 SNHLY and CDR2 FYNNEI. Germline trimming cut 7 bases from V and 0 bases from J; bases unmatched to any gene: 5. There are 15 residues in the CDR3. The CDR3 loop reads CASTRQGANTGELFF. The CDR3 bases that were read are TGTGCCAGCACCCGCCAGGGGGCGAACACCGGGGAG.

On this clone: The sequence runs out 3 residues before the end of the CDR3; the remainder is reconstructed from the germline J gene. The rearrangement uses TRBV18 and TRBJ2-5; D is possibly TRBD1 (6 bases). Trimming left V 4 bases short and J 5 bases short, with 17 bases between. The CDR3 runs to 15 residues. From germline, CDR1 is KGHSH and CDR2 LQKENI. CDR3 loop: CASSHREGRRETQYF. The covered CDR3 bases are TGTGCCAGCTCACACAGGGAAGGCCGGCGTGAGACC.

Regarding this clone: The read gets to within 3 residues of the CDR3 end, and the germline J gene fills in the rest. V usage is TRBV5-1 and J usage is TRBJ2-3; 8 nucleotides match TRBD1. The CDR3 has 16 amino acids. Trimming cost V 3 bases and J 4 bases; bases outside gene matches: 10. Germline lookup yields CDR1 SGHRS and CDR2 YFSETQ. The DNA read from the CDR3 is TGCGCCAGCAGCTCGTCGGGACAGGTGGGGTCAGATACG. This sequence encodes CASSSSGQVGSDT. From start to end, the CDR3 is CASSSSGQVGSDTQYF.

Comment on this clone: The read terminates 3 residues before the CDR3 end, so the remaining end is supplied by the germline J gene. Other DNA sequences in the sample encode the same CDR3. The chain couples TRBV7-9 to TRBJ2-4; D is undetermined. CDR3 size: 11 residues. In germline, CDR1 is SEHNR, CDR2 FQNEAQ (reference sequence). The CDR3: CASSPSYGQYF. Partial CDR3 DNA: TGTGCCAGCAGCCCATCCTATGGT.

As to this clone: The read halts 3 residues ahead of the CDR3 end, with the missing end drawn from the germline J gene. The chain is built from TRBV28 and TRBJ2-1, with D tentatively TRBD2 (7 bases). Trimming stripped 5 bases from V and 6 bases from J, with 11 bases between. CDR3 length: 13 residues. The germline CDR1 and CDR2 sequences are MDHEN and SYDVKM. The covered CDR3 bases are TGTGCCAGCAGTGGGGGGGCCCCCAATGAG. Translated: CASSGGAPNE. The entire CDR3 reads CASSGGAPNEQFF.

Details on this clone: Read coverage stops 3 residues before the CDR3 terminus; the germline J gene supplies the remainder. The chain links TRBV18 to TRBJ1-2, with D tentatively TRBD1 (5 bases). CDR3 size: 13 residues. Germline V gene sequence: CDR1 KGHSH, CDR2 LQKENI. This chain's CDR3 is CASSPWGQETYTF. CDR3 bases read: TGTGCCAGCTCACCGTGGGGCCAAGAGACC.